The 27 T cell receptor beta chains presented below share a single source sample, sequenced in a study of blood T cell repertoires in COVID-19. Clones were sequenced by immunoSEQ multiplex PCR, and TCRdb holds only the in-frame ones, with some missing. The sample lists roughly 40,000 clones, 86% occurring once. Sequenced input: peripheral blood. Receptors originate from a man aged 35 to 55 with active COVID-19.

The rearrangement joins TRBV7-2 to TRBJ1-4; 7 bases are shared with TRBD1. V was clipped by 1 base and J by 6 bases; unmatched bases: 5. The CDR3 is 15 residues long. CDR1 is SGHTA and CDR2 is FQGNSA in the germline V gene. The CDR3 loop reads CASSLEGQTYEKLFF. CDR3 coding DNA: TGTGCCAGCAGCTTAGAGGGACAGACTTATGAAAAACTGTTTTTT.

A note on this clone: The sample contains more than one DNA sequence encoding this CDR3. This rearrangement joins TRBV5-1 to TRBJ1-1; D ambiguous. The CDR3 loop spans 13 amino acids. V lost 0 bases to trimming and J lost 0 bases, with 3 bases between them. CDR1 SGHRS and CDR2 YFSETQ come from the germline V gene. The CDR3 DNA is TGCGCCAGCAGCTTGGGGCTGAACACTGAAGCTTTCTTT. This translates into CASSLGLNTEAFF.

The V gene is TRBV19, the J gene TRBJ1-5, with D hard to call. The germline V and J ends were trimmed by 2 bases and 3 bases, with 11 bases remaining between them. This CDR3 comprises 15 residues. The germline gives CDR1 LNHDA, CDR2 SQIVND (reference sequence). The CDR3 loop is CASSINSPNNQPQHF. The CDR3 bases are TGTGCCAGTAGTATAAACAGCCCCAACAATCAGCCCCAGCATTTT.

This chain connects TRBV3-1 (or the pseudogene TRBV3-2) to TRBJ2-1, with 8 bases fitting TRBD2. Germline values: CDR1 LGHDT, CDR2 YNNKEL (reference sequence). The CDR3 is 15 amino acids. V lost 2 bases to trimming and J lost 8 bases; unmatched junction nucleotides: 8. CDR3 nucleotides: TGTGCCAGCAGCCAATCGGGACTAGTTTACCATGAGCAGTTCTTC. It translates to CASSQSGLVYHEQFF.

The rearrangement joins TRBV7-8 to TRBJ1-3; the match to TRBD1 covers 10 bases. The length of the CDR3 is 15 residues. Germline CDR1 SGHVS, CDR2 FQNEAQ. After removal of 4 bases from V and 4 bases from J, the junction contained 4 bases not matched to a gene. The CDR3 region is CASSWDRGSGNTIYF. As DNA, the CDR3 is TGTGCCAGCAGCTGGGACAGGGGCTCAGGAAACACCATATATTTT. Together with reference TRBV7-8 and TRBJ1-3, the CDR3 gives the full variable domain: GAGVSQSPRYKVAKRGQDVALRCDPISGHVSLFWYQQALGQGPEFLTYFQNEAQLDKSGLPSDRFFAERPEGSVSTLKIQRTQQEDSAVYLCASSWDRGSGNTIYFGEGSWLTVV.

The rearrangement links TRBV7-2 to TRBJ2-3; 7 bases agree with TRBD1. The CDR3 is 16 residues long. Trimming at V came to 0 bases and at J to 2 bases, leaving 5 bases not matched to a gene. From germline, CDR1 is SGHTA and CDR2 FQGNSA. The CDR3: CASSLAAQGVTDTQYF. The CDR3 DNA is TGTGCCAGCAGCTTAGCGGCCCAGGGGGTCACAGATACGCAGTATTTT. Full variable domain (remainder filled in from reference TRBV7-2 and TRBJ2-3): GAGVSQSPSNKVTEKGKDVELRCDPISGHTALYWYRQSLGQGLEFLIYFQGNSAPDKSGLPSDRFSAERTGGSVSTLTIQRTQQEDSAVYLCASSLAAQGVTDTQYFGPGTRLTVL.

The rearrangement uses TRBV10-3 and TRBJ1-1; D might be TRBD1 (5 bases). The length of the CDR3 is 15 residues. The V gene lost 5 bases and the J gene lost 3 bases, with 16 bases spanning the gap. The germline CDR1 and CDR2 sequences are ENHRY and SYGVKD. The DNA of the CDR3 is TGTGCCATCAGTTCCCAGGGTCCGGGGGACACTGAAGCTTTCTTT. This codes for CAISSQGPGDTEAFF.

This clone occurred a few times. The limits of the CDR3 on the DNA are not certain, so only TCRdb's listed CDR3 is given. The chain joins TRBV27 to TRBJ1-1. The CDR3 has 14 amino acids, counting both end residues. Germline lookup yields CDR1 MNHEY and CDR2 SMNVEV (reference sequence). CDR3 amino acids: CASSSSGSLFEAFF.

The chain has TRBV30 and TRBJ2-3; TRBD2 agrees at 9 bases. The V gene end was trimmed by 0 bases and the J gene end by 3 bases; junction bases not matched to a gene: 13. This CDR3 is 18 amino acids long. The germline gives CDR1 GTSNPN, CDR2 SVGIG (reference sequence). The CDR3 is CAWSVPLGREGLTDTQYF. CDR3 coding DNA: TGTGCCTGGAGTGTCCCATTAGGGCGGGAGGGCTTAACAGATACGCAGTATTTT.

The chain has TRBV6-5 and TRBJ2-7; 14 bases are a match to TRBD2. The V gene's germline CDR1 is MNHEY and CDR2 SVGAGI. This CDR3 comprises 15 residues. The ends lost 7 bases at V and 3 bases at J; junction bases unmatched: 5. The chain's CDR3 is CASTSGTSGSYEQYF. In DNA, the CDR3 is TGTGCCAGCACTAGCGGGACTAGCGGGAGCTACGAGCAGTACTTC.

The V and J genes are TRBV28 and TRBJ2-7; 8 bases are shared with TRBD2. Germline CDR1 is MDHEN and CDR2 is SYDVKM. V shed 2 bases, J shed 7 bases, and the junction held 10 bases outside the gene matches. The CDR3 consists of 15 residues. The CDR3 is CASSLSQAGGREQYF. As DNA, the CDR3 is TGTGCCAGCAGTTTAAGCCAGGCGGGGGGAAGGGAGCAGTACTTC.

In DNA, the CDR3 is TGTGCCAGCAGCCGAACTAGCGGGATGTACCTTCCGGGTGGAGAGACCCAGTACTTC. Protein: CASSRTSGMYLPGGETQYF. The chain has TRBV3-1 (or the pseudogene TRBV3-2) and TRBJ2-5; 10 bases map to TRBD2. V was clipped by 4 bases and J by 4 bases; unmatched bases: 18. CDR3 length: 19 residues. The germline V gene has CDR1 LGHDT and CDR2 YNNKEL (reference sequence).

V and J are TRBV6-2 or TRBV6-3 and TRBJ1-2, with TRBD1 as a possible D gene (6 bases). This CDR3 comprises 14 residues. Trimming left V 4 bases short and J 4 bases short, with 13 bases between. In germline, CDR1 is MNHEY, CDR2 SVGEGT. CDR3 DNA sequence: TGTGCCAGCAGTTTGGACAGTCCCCTCTATGGCTACACCTTC. Its translation: CASSLDSPLYGYTF.

The rearrangement joins TRBV7-9 to TRBJ2-1, with 14 bases that match TRBD2. The CDR3 runs 19 residues. Per germline, CDR1 SEHNR and CDR2 FQNEAQ (reference sequence). V shed 5 bases and J 4 bases; nucleotides not matched to a gene: 13. DNA for the CDR3: TGTGCCAGCAGCCTAGGAAAGACTAGCGGGAGGGCCGATTACAATGAGCAGTTCTTC. Protein sequence: CASSLGKTSGRADYNEQFF.

The chain joins TRBV5-4 to TRBJ2-3, with 8 bases matching TRBD1. J was trimmed by 3 bases and V by 0 bases; bases with no gene match: 6. CDR1 and CDR2 from the germline V gene are SGHNT and YYREEE (reference sequence). The CDR3 is 16 residues long. CDR3 sequence reads: CASSLVDREMTDTQYF. CDR3 DNA sequence: TGTGCCAGCAGCTTGGTGGACAGGGAAATGACAGATACGCAGTATTTT. The full variable domain, with the rest looked up from reference TRBV5-4 and TRBJ2-3, is ETGVTQSPTHLIKTRGQQVTLRCSSQSGHNTVSWYQQALGQGPQFIFQYYREEENGRGNFPPRFSGLQFPNYSSELNVNALELDDSALYLCASSLVDREMTDTQYFGPGTRLTVL.

This clone is deemed medium-sized. V gene TRBV5-1 combines with J gene TRBJ2-1; TRBD2 agrees at 10 bases. This CDR3 is built from 14 residues. Trimming cost V 2 bases and J 7 bases; bases outside gene matches: 3. Germline CDR1 and CDR2: SGHRS and YFSETQ. CDR3 protein: CASSLAGGRNEQFF. In DNA, the CDR3 is TGCGCCAGCAGCTTAGCGGGAGGGAGGAATGAGCAGTTCTTC.

The chain combines TRBV19 with TRBJ1-5, with 7 bases aligning to TRBD1. Germline V gives CDR1 LNHDA, CDR2 SQIVND (reference sequence). Trimming cost V 5 bases and J 4 bases; bases outside gene matches: 8. This CDR3 comprises 15 residues. CDR3 nucleotide sequence: TGTGCCAGTAGTGCCCGGACAGGTCTTAATCAGCCCCAGCATTTT. Translating gives CASSARTGLNQPQHF.

The gene calls are TRBV11-2 and TRBJ1-6; D is undetermined. The V gene's germline CDR1 is SGHAT and CDR2 FQNNGV. V was cut by 0 bases and J by 8 bases, with 8 bases left in between. The CDR3 contains 14 residues. CDR3 in amino acids: CASSLERVDSPLHF. The CDR3 coding sequence is TGTGCCAGCAGCTTAGAGAGGGTTGATTCACCCCTCCACTTT.

The chain employs TRBV2 and TRBJ1-6, with TRBD1 as a possible D gene (6 bases). The CDR3 extends over 14 amino acids. The germline V gene encodes CDR1 SNHLY and CDR2 FYNNEI. Trimming pared 5 bases from V and 8 bases from J, leaving 13 bases between. The CDR3, as DNA: TGTGCCAGCAGTTTAGGACAGAAGGATTCACCCCTCCACTTT. It encodes CASSLGQKDSPLHF.

The genes are TRBV28 and TRBJ1-5; no clear D gene. The CDR3 contains 15 residues. The V gene's germline CDR1 is MDHEN and CDR2 SYDVKM. V gave up 3 bases and J gave up 0 bases, with 9 bases separating them. The CDR3 coding sequence is TGTGCCAGCAGTTTGCCAACTTATAGCAATCAGCCCCAGCATTTT. It translates to CASSLPTYSNQPQHF.

The rearrangement uses TRBV7-9 and TRBJ1-2; D remains ambiguous. This CDR3 contains 15 residues. The V gene lost 1 base and the J gene lost 4 bases, with 13 bases spanning the gap. CDR1 is SEHNR, CDR2 FQNEAQ, per germline (reference sequence). CDR3 nucleotides: TGTGCCAGCAGCTTAGTAGCACACCTGTCCTATGGCTACACCTTC. Protein product: CASSLVAHLSYGYTF.

J is TRBJ2-1 and V is TRBV9, with 8 positions matching TRBD2. Germline CDR1 SGDLS, CDR2 YYNGEE. J lost 5 bases, V lost 4 bases, and 5 bases had no gene match. This CDR3 region has 14 residues. CDR3 sequence (DNA): TGTGCCAGCAGCTCAGGGACTAGAGACAATGAGCAGTTCTTC. It codes for CASSSGTRDNEQFF. Drawing the rest from reference TRBV9 and TRBJ2-1, the complete variable domain is DSGVTQTPKHLITATGQRVTLRCSPRSGDLSVYWYQQSLDQGLQFLIQYYNGEERAKGNILERFSAQQFPDLHSELNLSSLELGDSALYFCASSSGTRDNEQFFGPGTRLTVL.

The chain recombines TRBV11-2 with TRBJ2-1; D possibly corresponds to TRBD2 (6 bases). Germline V gene data show CDR1 as SGHAT and CDR2 as FQNNGV. V lost 5 bases and J 0 bases, leaving 11 bases between the germline ends. This CDR3 is 15 amino acids long. The CDR3 bases are TGTGCCAGCAGCCTGGGGACTGGCTCCTACAATGAGCAGTTCTTC. This codes for CASSLGTGSYNEQFF.

This sequence joins TRBV27 and TRBJ2-7, with TRBD2 as a possible D gene (6 bases). V was shortened by 2 bases and J by 2 bases, with 10 bases between the two germline ends. The germline CDR1 and CDR2 sequences are MNHEY and SMNVEV (reference sequence). The CDR3 is 14 amino acids. The CDR3 protein is CASSLGGRTYEQYF. CDR3 coding DNA: TGTGCCAGCAGTTTAGGAGGGAGAACCTACGAGCAGTACTTC.

J is TRBJ1-2 and V is TRBV12-3 or TRBV12-4, with no clear D. The CDR3 runs 13 residues. The ends were cut back, 5 bases at V and 4 bases at J, with 11 bases in the middle. The CDR3 DNA is TGTGCCAGCAGTCAAATCGGGAGCTATGGCTACACCTTC. Its protein is CASSQIGSYGYTF.

The chain joins TRBV6-1 to TRBJ1-6; tentatively, D is TRBD1 (5 bases). Trimming pared 2 bases from V and 18 bases from J, leaving 14 bases between. The CDR3 is made up of 12 amino acids. CDR1 and CDR2 (germline): MNHNS, SASEGT. The CDR3 spells CASSEKGWGNHF. The CDR3 coding sequence is TGTGCCAGCAGTGAAAAAGGCTGGGGCAACCACTTT.

The sample holds one count of this clone. The gene calls are TRBV18 and TRBJ1-6; 8 bases fit TRBD1. Per the germline V gene, CDR1 is KGHSH and CDR2 is LQKENI. This CDR3 is built from 14 residues. V trimming: 4 bases; J trimming: 9 bases; junction bases outside the gene matches: 5. CDR3 protein: CASSLGQGSSPLHF. The CDR3 region has the DNA TGTGCCAGCTCACTCGGACAGGGTAGTTCACCCCTCCACTTT.